Listed below are T cell receptor beta chains from one sample, sequenced in a study of Graves' ophthalmopathy and Graves' hyperthyroidism. Using its own MiXCR run on the multiplex PCR reads, TCRdb lists one record per CDR3 protein. The table includes tens of thousands of distinct CDR3 sequences, roughly half detected once. Sequenced material: peripheral blood. All receptors derive from an adult man with Graves' ophthalmopathy. Both conserved end residues are part of each CDR3. D genes are given only for firm matches. Clone size is stated in some rows and not others, as once, few, many or a class when expanded.

TRBV5-1	TRBD1	many	TRBJ1-3	CASRRVGGNSGNTIYF	TGCGCCAGCCGGAGGGTAGGGGGCAACTCTGGAAACACCATATATTTT
TRBV2	NA	medium-sized	TRBJ1-2	CASSVGQLNYGYTF	TGTGCCAGCAGTGTTGGTCAGCTTAACTATGGCTACACCTTC
TRBV20-1	NA	few	TRBJ1-2	CSARFENYGYTF	TGCAGTGCTAGGTTTGAGAACTATGGCTACACCTTC
TRBV20-1	TRBD2	NA	TRBJ2-5	CSAPGLALGTQYF	TGCAGTGCGCCGGGACTAGCATTAGGGACCCAGTACTTC
TRBV19	NA	medium-sized	TRBJ1-2	CASRPRVGDYGYTF	TGTGCCAGTAGACCCAGGGTTGGGGACTATGGCTACACCTTC
TRBV12-3/TRBV12-4	TRBD1	NA	TRBJ2-3	CASSFPGTGGSSTDTQYF	TGTGCCAGCAGTTTTCCCGGGACAGGGGGCTCGAGCACAGATACGCAGTATTTT
TRBV19	NA	few	TRBJ1-5	CASSPRGEEQPQHF	TGTGCCAGTAGTCCCCGGGGGGAGGAACAGCCCCAGCATTTT
TRBV6-1	NA	many	TRBJ2-3	CASSRTLTSTDTQYF	TGTGCCAGCAGCAGGACCCTCACTAGCACAGATACGCAGTATTTT
TRBV2	TRBD2	medium-sized	TRBJ2-7	CARNPRGSGRPYEQYF	TGTGCCAGAAACCCGCGTGGTAGCGGGAGGCCCTACGAGCAGTACTTC
TRBV5-1	NA	NA	TRBJ1-1	CASSFGRTNTEAFF	TGCGCCAGCAGCTTCGGTAGGACGAACACTGAAGCTTTCTTT
TRBV15	NA	NA	TRBJ1-2	CATSTSQGTDGYTF	TGTGCCACCAGCACCTCCCAGGGAACGGATGGCTACACCTTC
TRBV19	NA	many	TRBJ1-1	CASSFRLNTEAFF	TGTGCCAGTAGTTTCCGATTGAACACTGAAGCTTTCTTT
TRBV27	NA	NA	TRBJ1-1	CASSLFRQGYTEAFF	TGTGCCAGCAGTTTATTTCGTCAGGGTTACACTGAAGCTTTCTTT
TRBV20-1	NA	many	TRBJ1-6	CSARAEEGVDNSPLHF	TGCAGTGCTAGAGCGGAGGAGGGAGTTGATAATTCACCCCTCCACTTT
TRBV15	NA	NA	TRBJ2-5	CATSRDRDVIETQYF	TGTGCCACCAGCAGAGATCGGGACGTGATAGAGACCCAGTACTTC
TRBV4-2	TRBD2	many	TRBJ2-1	CASRTSGAGSYNEQFF	TGTGCCAGCAGGACATCGGGAGCGGGGAGTTACAATGAGCAGTTCTTC
TRBV19	NA	many	TRBJ1-5	CASSNNPQGNQPQHF	TGTGCCAGTAGTAACAACCCTCAGGGAAATCAGCCCCAGCATTTT
TRBV7-2	TRBD1	NA	TRBJ2-5	CASSPSPGTGRETQYF	TGTGCCAGCAGCCCCTCACCCGGGACAGGGAGAGAGACCCAGTACTTC
TRBV20-1	NA	NA	TRBJ1-5	CSARQPQHF	TGCAGTGCTAGACAGCCCCAGCATTTT
TRBV5-1	TRBD1	few	TRBJ2-2	CASSPHYRGTGVTGELFF	TGCGCCAGCAGCCCCCATTACCGGGGGACAGGGGTCACCGGGGAGCTGTTTTTT
TRBV20-1	NA	NA	TRBJ2-5	CSASPSPQQETQYF	TGCAGTGCTAGTCCCAGTCCCCAACAAGAGACCCAGTACTTC
TRBV12-5	NA	many	TRBJ2-7	CASGLDRLRGTISYEQYF	TGTGCTAGTGGTTTGGACCGACTTAGGGGGACCATATCCTACGAGCAGTACTTC
TRBV2	TRBD1	NA	TRBJ2-7	CASSVAYFGTGSSYEQYF	TGTGCCAGCAGTGTTGCGTATTTTGGGACAGGGTCTTCCTACGAGCAGTACTTC
TRBV24-1	TRBD1	once	TRBJ2-7	CATSDDRAEYF	TGTGCCACCAGTGATGACAGGGCGGAGTACTTC
TRBV9	NA	medium-sized	TRBJ1-6	CASSVVPGVNSPLHF	TGTGCCAGCAGCGTAGTACCCGGGGTTAATTCACCCCTCCACTTT
TRBV5-1	NA	many	TRBJ2-3	CASSLSTTTDTQYF	TGCGCCAGCAGCTTGTCCACCACCACAGATACGCAGTATTTT
TRBV28	TRBD2	many	TRBJ2-7	CASSFTLAGSSYEQYF	TGTGCCAGCAGTTTTACGCTAGCGGGAAGCTCCTACGAGCAGTACTTC
TRBV18	NA	few	TRBJ1-4	CASSRGHDEKLFF	TGTGCCAGCTCACGGGGACACGATGAAAAACTGTTTTTT
TRBV15	NA	once	TRBJ2-2	CATSRGGVYEQFF	TGTGCCACCAGCAGAGGGGGTGTCTACGAGCAGTTTTTT
TRBV20-1	NA	many	TRBJ2-3	CSARVFRGNIVGGNTDTQYF	TGCAGTGCTAGAGTATTCCGCGGGAACATAGTAGGGGGAAACACAGATACGCAGTATTTT
TRBV7-2	NA	NA	TRBJ2-7	CASSLDRRTYEQYF	TGTGCCAGCAGCCTAGACAGGCGTACCTACGAGCAGTACTTC
TRBV10-3	NA	many	TRBJ2-2	CAISALTPANTGELFF	TGTGCCATCAGTGCACTGACTCCCGCGAACACCGGGGAGCTGTTTTTT
TRBV5-1	NA	NA	TRBJ2-3	CASSSLATDTQYF	TGCGCCAGCAGCTCGTTAGCTACAGATACGCAGTATTTT
TRBV6-1	NA	many	TRBJ1-5	CASSETRGSNQPQHF	TGTGCCAGCAGTGAAACTAGGGGGTCAAATCAGCCCCAGCATTTT
TRBV29-1	TRBD1	NA	TRBJ1-1	CSRPEGAVRNTEAFF	TGCAGCCGACCAGAGGGGGCCGTGAGGAACACTGAAGCTTTCTTT
TRBV12-3/TRBV12-4	NA	many	TRBJ1-2	CASRGGLANGYTF	TGTGCCAGCAGGGGGGGACTGGCCAATGGCTACACCTTC
TRBV6-2/TRBV6-3	NA	NA	TRBJ1-2	CASSISESGYTF	TGTGCCAGCAGTATTAGCGAGTCGGGCTACACCTTC
TRBV28	TRBD1	many	TRBJ2-7	CASSIPDRESYEQYF	TGTGCCAGCAGCATCCCCGACAGGGAATCGTACGAGCAGTACTTC
TRBV24-1	TRBD2	NA	TRBJ2-3	CATSETSGTDTQYF	TGTGCCACCAGTGAGACTAGCGGGACTGATACGCAGTATTTT
TRBV20-1	NA	many	TRBJ1-5	CSARGVGARNQPQHF	TGCAGTGCTAGAGGGGTGGGGGCGCGTAATCAGCCCCAGCATTTT
TRBV18	NA	NA	TRBJ1-2	CASSPSHGDYGYTF	TGTGCCAGCTCACCGTCCCATGGGGACTATGGCTACACCTTC
TRBV30	NA	NA	TRBJ2-7	CVWRNSGALYAQYF	TGTGTCTGGAGAAACAGCGGAGCCCTCTACGCGCAGTACTTC
TRBV4-3	TRBD1	NA	TRBJ2-2	CASSQVYPDRGLFF	TGCGCCAGCAGCCAAGTTTACCCGGACAGGGGGCTGTTTTTT
TRBV12-3/TRBV12-4	TRBD1	NA	TRBJ2-5	CASRDRGVRETQYF	TGTGCCAGCAGGGACAGGGGCGTACGGGAGACCCAGTACTTC
TRBV20-1	TRBD2	medium-sized	TRBJ2-7	CSARVLASSYEQYF	TGCAGTGCTAGAGTACTAGCGAGCTCCTACGAGCAGTACTTC
TRBV29-1	NA	NA	TRBJ2-7	CSVMKAYEQHF	TGCAGCGTGATGAAGGCATACGAGCAGCACTTC
TRBV11-2	NA	many	TRBJ2-1	CASSLGTSYNEQFF	TGTGCCAGCAGCCTCGGGACTTCCTACAATGAGCAGTTCTTC
TRBV14	NA	NA	TRBJ2-1	CASSQAGSSYNEQFF	TGTGCCAGCAGCCAAGCTGGAAGCTCCTACAATGAGCAGTTCTTC